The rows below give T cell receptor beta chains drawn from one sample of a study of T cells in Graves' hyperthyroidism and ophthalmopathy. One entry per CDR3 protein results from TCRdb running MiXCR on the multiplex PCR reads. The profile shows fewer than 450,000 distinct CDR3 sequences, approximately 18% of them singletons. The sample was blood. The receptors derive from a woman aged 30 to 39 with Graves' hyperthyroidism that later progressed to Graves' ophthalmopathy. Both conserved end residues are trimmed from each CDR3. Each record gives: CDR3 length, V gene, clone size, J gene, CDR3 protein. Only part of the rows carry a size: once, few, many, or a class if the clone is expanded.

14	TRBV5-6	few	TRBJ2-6	ASSTTAGSGANVLT
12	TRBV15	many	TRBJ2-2	ATSSGVNTGELF
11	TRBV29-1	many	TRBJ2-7	SVELVSIHEQY
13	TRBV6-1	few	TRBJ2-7	ASSPIRDITYEQY
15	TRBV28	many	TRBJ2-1	ASSLWRLAGPSNEQF
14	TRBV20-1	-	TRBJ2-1	SADQRASGDLVEQF
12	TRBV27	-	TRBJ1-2	ASSNPGGRDGYT
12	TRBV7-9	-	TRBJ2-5	ASSLETSRETQY
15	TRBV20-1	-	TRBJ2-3	SAYEPRTSGSTDTQY
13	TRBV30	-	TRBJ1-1	AWSVGDGENTEAF
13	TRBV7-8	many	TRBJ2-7	ASSLEGAYVVEQY
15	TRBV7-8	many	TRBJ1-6	TSSLEIGGSYNSPLH
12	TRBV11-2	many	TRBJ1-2	ASSLTPANYGYT
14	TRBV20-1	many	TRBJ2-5	SARDRLRGLQETQY
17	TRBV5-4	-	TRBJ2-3	ASSLDFGLAGRLTDTQY
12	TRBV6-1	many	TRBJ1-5	ASNPTRGNQPQH
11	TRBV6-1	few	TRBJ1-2	ASRELLLNGYT
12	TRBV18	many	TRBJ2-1	ASSYSPSYNEQF
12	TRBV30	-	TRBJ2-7	AWNRNRYSYEQY
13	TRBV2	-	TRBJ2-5	ASSLIPGAQETQY
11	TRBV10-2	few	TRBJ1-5	ASSSQANQPQH
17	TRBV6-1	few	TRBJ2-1	ASVLGTGSFRSSYNEQF
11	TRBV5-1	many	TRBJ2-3	ASSLGNTDTQY
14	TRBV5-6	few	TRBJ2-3	ASSAALAESTDTQY